Listed below are T cell receptor beta chains from one sample, sequenced in a study of tumor and adjacent non-tumor tissue in lung cancer. In TCRdb, the multiplex PCR reads were re-called with MiXCR into one record per CDR3 protein. Seen here are about 110,000 distinct CDR3 sequences, 84% observed once, and the top ten hold roughly 20%. The sample comprised lung tumor tissue. All receptors come from a man aged 65 to 79 with non-small cell lung cancer. Each CDR3 is given with its conserved first and last residue. A D gene is named only where the DNA matches it firmly. Clone size appears in some rows only: once, few, many, or a class for an expanded clone.

d_gene,v_gene,j_gene,abundance,CDR3nt,CDR3aa
TRBD1,TRBV6-5,TRBJ2-7,NA,TGTGCCAGCGGTCGAGATAGACAGGGGGTCAGCGAGCAGTACTTC,CASGRDRQGVSEQYF
NA,TRBV29-1,TRBJ1-2,NA,TGCAGTGTTGAAGACCCCCGGCAGGGCTTAGGCAGCTACACCTTC,CSVEDPRQGLGSYTF
TRBD2,TRBV11-2,TRBJ2-2,NA,TGTGCCAGCAGCTGGGGGGGACCCACCGGGGAGCTGTTTTTT,CASSWGGPTGELFF
TRBD2,TRBV11-2,TRBJ2-1,once,TGTGCCAGCAGTCCCGGGGGGAAGCAGTTCTTC,CASSPGGKQFF
NA,TRBV7-9,TRBJ2-3,once,TGTGCCAGCAGCCCTTCCAATGGGCCCCAGTATTTT,CASSPSNGPQYF
NA,TRBV11-2,TRBJ1-4,NA,TGTACCAGTAGCAGAAGTGGGACAAGTAATGAAAAACCGTTTTTT,CTSSRSGTSNEKPFF
NA,TRBV11-3,TRBJ2-5,NA,TGCGCCAGCAACCCCTCCGGGGTATTATCGAGTGAGACCCAGTACTTC,CASNPSGVLSSETQYF
NA,TRBV4-2,TRBJ2-1,NA,TGTGCCAGTAGCCAAGTGAATAACCATGAGCAGTTCTTC,CASSQVNNHEQFF
TRBD1,TRBV7-2,TRBJ1-1,many,TGTGCCAGCAGCTCAGAGACAGGGATCACTGAAGCTTTCTTT,CASSSETGITEAFF
TRBD1,TRBV6-2/TRBV6-3,TRBJ1-5,NA,TGTGCCAGTAGTTATCTGGACAGGAGCAATCAGCCCCAGCAGTTT,CASSYLDRSNQPQQF
NA,TRBV27,TRBJ2-2,NA,TGTGCCACCAGTGTCAGGGGCTCAAACACCGGGGAGCTGTTTTTT,CATSVRGSNTGELFF
TRBD1,TRBV29-1,TRBJ1-4,NA,TGTAGCGTCGTGACAGGGAATAGTGTAAAACTGTTTTTT,CSVVTGNSVKLFF
TRBD1,TRBV12-3/TRBV12-4,TRBJ1-2,NA,TGTACTATCAGTTTATTGACAGGGTTTGGCTATGACTACACCTTC,CTISLLTGFGYDYTF
TRBD1,TRBV6-5,TRBJ2-5,NA,TGTGCCAGCAATTCCGCTGGGACAGGCTTCCCACAAGAGACCCAGTACTTC,CASNSAGTGFPQETQYF
NA,TRBV4-1,TRBJ2-5,NA,TGTACCAGCAGCCAACAATGGGGGCAAGAGACCCAGTATTTC,CTSSQQWGQETQYF
NA,TRBV12-5,TRBJ2-2,many,TGTGCTAGTGGCCCACGGGACTCCCGTCCCACCGGGGAGCTGTTTTTT,CASGPRDSRPTGELFF
NA,TRBV29-1,TRBJ1-2,NA,TGCAGCGCCGGACAGATACAGTACAACTATGGCTACACCTTC,CSAGQIQYNYGYTF
NA,TRBV11-3,TRBJ1-2,NA,TGTGCCAGCAGTCGGGACGGATATGGCTACACCTTC,CASSRDGYGYTF
NA,TRBV12-5,TRBJ2-2,many,TGTGCTAGTGGTTTGGCAGGAGCGGCCGGGGAGCTGTTTTTT,CASGLAGAAGELFF
NA,TRBV29-1,TRBJ1-2,NA,TGCAGCACCGAGAGAGGGAAGGCTAGCTATGGCTACGCCTTC,CSTERGKASYGYAF
NA,TRBV12-3/TRBV12-4,TRBJ1-1,NA,TGTGCCAGCAGTTTTCGGTATATACAGAAAGCTTTCTTT,CASSFRYIQKAFF
NA,TRBV19,TRBJ1-1,NA,TGTACCAGTAGTATGAGGGACCAGTCGAATACTGAAGCTTTCTTT,CTSSMRDQSNTEAFF
NA,TRBV28,TRBJ1-1,NA,TGTACCAGCAGTTTTGTGGAGGGCACTGAAGCTTTCTTT,CTSSFVEGTEAFF
TRBD2,TRBV11-3,TRBJ2-3,once,TGTGCCAGCAGCCAAGGACTAGCGGGGTCGGGATCAAATACTCAATATTTT,CASSQGLAGSGSNTQYF
NA,TRBV29-1,TRBJ1-1,once,TGCAGCGTCTTGGGAGAGGAAACTAAAACTGAAGCTTTCTTT,CSVLGEETKTEAFF
NA,TRBV6-6,TRBJ2-7,NA,TGTGCCAGCGATTACTCACGGGGTTACGAGCAGTACTTC,CASDYSRGYEQYF